The present TCR beta chain was sequenced within a study of blood T cell repertoires in COVID-19. Assay: immunoSEQ multiplex PCR; the TCRdb copy retains only in-frame clones and omits some. This table holds 90,000 to 95,000 clones, 88% found once. The ends were cut back, 5 bases at V and 4 bases at J, with 11 bases in the middle. This CDR3 is 13 amino acids long. Germline-derived CDR1 and CDR2 are MNHEY and SMNVEV (reference sequence). The chain links TRBV27 to TRBJ1-1, with D perhaps matching TRBD1 (6 bases). The sequencing input was peripheral blood. The sequence was obtained from an elderly woman with active COVID-19. CDR3 coding DNA: TGTGCCAGCAGTCTCAGGGGCTTCACTGAAGCTTTCTTT. Protein product: CASSLRGFTEAFF.